This T cell receptor (beta chain) is from a study of technical replicates of blood from a few donors. Profiling relied on immunoSEQ multiplex PCR, and the TCRdb table lists in-frame clones only, not all of them. The sample yields about 56,000 clones, 93% seen once. J gave up 7 bases and V 0 bases, and 9 bases lay outside the gene matches. The CDR3 length is 16 residues. Looked up from germline, CDR1 is LGHNA and CDR2 is YSLEER. The receptor's source is a human donor in good health. Some clones in this sample may be carry-over from other donors' samples. The sequenced sample was PBMCs. This sequence joins TRBV4-3 and TRBJ2-7; 10 nucleotides align to TRBD2. The CDR3 sequence is CASSQDVLAGAREQYF. CDR3 bases: TGCGCCAGCAGCCAAGACGTCCTAGCGGGGGCTCGGGAGCAGTACTTC.